This TCR beta chain originates from a study of regulatory T cells in long-lasting Graves disease. The sample holds many counts of this clonotype. Time point noted: newly diagnosed GD, antithyroid drugs for less than 3 months. Scientists built the TCR library using RNA that was extracted from PBMCs. Investigators prepared the TCR beta libraries by applying iRepertoire HTBI primers and Arm-PCR of CDR3 regions. TCRdb reprocessed the multiplex PCR reads with MiXCR, giving one entry per CDR3 protein. The sample records 390,000 or so distinct CDR3 sequences, approximately 12% being singletons. Germline loops: CDR1 SGHTA, CDR2 FQGNSA. The CDR3 consists of 15 residues. The ends were cut back, 0 bases at V and 5 bases at J, with 13 bases in the middle. This sample also appeared in a second study, on T cells in Graves' hyperthyroidism and ophthalmopathy. That work states: Uncontrolled infection, other autoimmune disease, pregnancy or lactation led to exclusion.

The genes are TRBV7-2 and TRBJ2-5, with D perhaps TRBD2 (7 bases). This specimen was peripheral blood mononuclear cells (PBMCs), taken at new diagnosis, from a patient treated with antithyroid drugs. The receptor was derived from a woman aged 18-29 years with Graves disease. The CDR3 here is CASSLARGPRETQYF. In nucleotides, the CDR3 is TGTGCCAGCAGCTTAGCGCGGGGGCCCAGGGAGACCCAGTACTTC.